The 31 T cell receptor beta chains listed next were all sequenced from one sample in a study of post-analysis software for immune sequencing data. Whole-study results and caveats: TRBV5-6, TRBV5-1 and TRBV20-1 belonged to a set of about five TRBV segments that were more frequent in patients than controls.

Unique molecular identifiers had been added to the TCR beta cDNA libraries. TCRdb independently ran MiXCR on the PCR reads; one entry per CDR3 protein. The sample lists about 540,000 distinct CDR3 sequences; around 31% were seen once. The antigens for these receptors are not known. Sequenced sample: blood. The receptors were sampled from a girl between 2 and 17 years old with multiple sclerosis.

This clonotype was seen more than once but under ten times. The gene calls are TRBV20-1 and TRBJ2-1, with TRBD1 matching 8 bases. The germline gives CDR1 DFQATT, CDR2 SNEGSKA (reference sequence). The CDR3 is 15 amino acids. V lost 0 bases and J lost 4; bases outside the gene matches: 5. The CDR3 here is CSARDPRGQYNEQFF. CDR3 DNA sequence: TGCAGTGCTAGAGATCCCAGGGGGCAATACAATGAGCAGTTCTTC.

This sequence joins TRBV20-1 and TRBJ2-5; no clear D gene. CDR3 length equals 11 residues. CDR1 and CDR2 from the germline V gene are DFQATT and SNEGSKA (reference sequence). CDR3 in amino acids: CSRRRGETQYF. Written as DNA, the CDR3 is TGCAGCCGTCGTAGAGGAGAGACCCAGTACTTC.

The genes are TRBV20-1 and TRBJ2-5; TRBD2 matches at 9 bases. V lost 1 base and J lost 11; bases outside the gene matches: 11. CDR3 size: 14 residues. Germline values: CDR1 DFQATT, CDR2 SNEGSKA (reference sequence). CDR3 sequence reads: CSARVLAGSDEQYF. CDR3 DNA: TGCAGTGCTAGAGTCCTAGCGGGGAGCGATGAGCAGTACTTC.

This chain uses TRBV7-8 with TRBJ2-2, with D possibly being TRBD2 (7 bases). The germline CDR1 and CDR2 sequences are SGHVS and FQNEAQ. The CDR3 totals 15 residues. V was trimmed by 0 bases and J by 6 bases, leaving 11 bases between them. The CDR3 DNA sequence: TGTGCCAGCAGCTTAGCGGGGGGGCAATCCGGGGAGCTGTTTTTT. This sequence encodes CASSLAGGQSGELFF.

This clonotype was observed a few times. V is TRBV5-1 and J is TRBJ2-5; 10 nucleotides agree with TRBD1. The J segment lost 3 bases and the V segment lost 4 bases, leaving 3 bases of the junction unmatched. The germline V gene encodes CDR1 SGHRS and CDR2 YFSETQ. The CDR3 covers 14 residues. CDR3 region: CASSAGTGEETQYF. The DNA of the CDR3 is TGCGCCAGCAGCGCCGGGACAGGGGAAGAGACCCAGTACTTC.

This chain joins TRBV20-1 and TRBJ1-1; 7 positions agree with TRBD1. Germline CDR1 is DFQATT and CDR2 is SNEGSKA (reference sequence). The CDR3 spans 15 residues. The junction had 4 bases not matched to a gene; V was cut back by 0 bases and J by 0 bases. The CDR3 here is CSARDPGGVNTEAFF. The CDR3 DNA reads TGCAGTGCTAGAGATCCAGGGGGAGTGAACACTGAAGCTTTCTTT.

The chain is built from TRBV25-1 and TRBJ2-1; D gene uncertain. The CDR3 is 12 residues long. V lost 2 bases and J 8 bases, leaving 7 bases between the germline ends. The germline V gene has CDR1 MGHDK and CDR2 SYGVNS. The CDR3 coding sequence is TGTGCCAGCAGTGAAGATCGGGATGAGCAGTTCTTC. It yields the protein CASSEDRDEQFF.

The sample holds a few counts of this clonotype. The J gene is TRBJ2-3, the V gene TRBV7-6; 7 bases are shared with TRBD2. The germline gives CDR1 SGHVS, CDR2 FNYEAQ. The CDR3 is 16 amino acids. Trimming removed 5 bases from V and 1 base from J; junction bases left unmatched: 9. The CDR3 bases are TGTGCCAGCAGCCCCCGGAGGGCGGGGGGCACAGATACGCAGTATTTT. Amino acids: CASSPRRAGGTDTQYF.

The chain is built from TRBV10-2 and TRBJ2-1, with 11 positions matching TRBD2. Trimming removed 7 bases from V and 7 bases from J; junction bases left unmatched: 15. The germline CDR1 and CDR2 sequences are WSHSY and SAAADI. There are 17 residues in the CDR3. DNA of the CDR3: TGCGCCAGCACCCCAACCCTAGCGGGAGGACCTCTTAATGAGCAGTTCTTC. This sequence encodes CASTPTLAGGPLNEQFF.

This clonotype was counted at least ten times. This sequence joins TRBV20-1 and TRBJ2-4, with TRBD1 as a possible D gene (5 bases). The CDR3 sequence is 12 residues long. Germline V gives CDR1 DFQATT, CDR2 SNEGSKA (reference sequence). V was cut by 0 bases and J by 6 bases, with 6 bases left in between. The DNA for the CDR3 is TGCAGTGCTAGAGATGGGGCAAACATTCAGTACTTC. As protein: CSARDGANIQYF.

This clonotype is a singleton in its sample. A junction boundary mismatches the germline segment, possibly from a read error. This rearrangement joins TRBV20-1 to TRBJ2-1, with TRBD2 matching over 8 bases. This CDR3 region has 17 residues. Germline CDR1 and CDR2: DFQATT and SNEGSKA (reference sequence). CDR3: CSAVLAALTISYNEQFF. In DNA form, the CDR3 reads TGCAGTGCTGTACTAGCGGCCTTAACTATTTCCTACAATGAACAGTTCTTC.

The table lists this clonotype with a few counts. The chain joins TRBV7-2 to TRBJ2-5; D might be TRBD1 (5 bases). The V end lost 1 base, the J end lost 2 bases, and 14 bases lay between the germline ends. Germline V gene sequence: CDR1 SGHTA, CDR2 FQGNSA. CDR3 length: 16 residues. The CDR3 region has the DNA TGTGCCAGCAGCTTAGGGGGCAGGGCCCCACAAGAGACCCAGTACTTC. It codes for CASSLGGRAPQETQYF.

This clonotype was picked up a small number of times. The chain uses TRBV2 and TRBJ1-2; D not resolved. Trimming cost V 2 bases and J 2 bases, with 6 bases left between them. Per germline, CDR1 SNHLY and CDR2 FYNNEI. The CDR3 runs 13 residues. CDR3 coding DNA: TGTGCCAGCAGTGAATGGCAAAACTATGGCTACACCTTC. Translation gives CASSEWQNYGYTF. Supplemented by reference TRBV2 and TRBJ1-2, the full variable domain reads EPEVTQTPSHQVTQMGQEVILRCVPISNHLYFYWYRQILGQKVEFLVSFYNNEISEKSEIFDDQFSVERPDGSNFTLKIRSTKLEDSAMYFCASSEWQNYGYTFGSGTRLTVV.

The rearrangement links TRBV10-3 to TRBJ1-2; D is perhaps TRBD1 (6 bases). V lost 3 bases, J lost 4 bases, and 12 bases lay in between. Germline V gives CDR1 ENHRY, CDR2 SYGVKD. The CDR3 is 14 amino acids. The CDR3 region is CAISDPDRSYGYTF. CDR3 nucleotides: TGTGCCATCAGTGATCCCGACAGGAGCTATGGCTACACCTTC.

The chain combines TRBV6-6 with TRBJ2-1; no clear D gene. The DNA end is more similar to TRBJ2-7, so the J call may be wrong. The germline gives CDR1 MNHNY, CDR2 SVGAGI (reference sequence). CDR3 length equals 14 residues. Written as DNA, the CDR3 is TGTGCCAGCAGTTACTTAGGGCAGAACAATGAGCAGTACTTC. It is translated as CASSYLGQNNEQYF.

This rearrangement joins TRBV24-1 to TRBJ2-2, with D perhaps matching TRBD1 (6 bases). Trimming shortened V by 9 bases and J by 6 bases, and 16 bases separated the two germline ends. CDR1 and CDR2 (germline): KGHDR, SFDVKD. There are 14 residues in the CDR3. This CDR3 reads CATGGQLSAGELFF. CDR3 DNA: TGTGCCACCGGGGGCCAGCTTTCCGCCGGGGAGCTGTTTTTT.

With respect to this clonotype: Relative to the germline gene, one junction end is altered; a read error may explain this. The chain uses TRBV6-6 and TRBJ1-2, with 7 nucleotides matching TRBD1. The CDR3 covers 14 residues. CDR1 and CDR2 (germline): MNHNY, SVGAGI (reference sequence). CDR3 sequence (DNA): TGTACCAGCAGTATACAGGGGCGGGGATATGGCTACACCTTC. This encodes CTSSIQGRGYGYTF.

In its sample, this clonotype was seen a few times. The chain employs TRBV7-9 and TRBJ2-7; 8 bases map to TRBD1. The CDR3 consists of 15 residues. CDR1 and CDR2 from the germline V gene are SEHNR and FQNEAQ (reference sequence). The junction had 7 bases not matched to a gene; V was cut back by 1 base and J by 5 bases. CDR3 sequence (DNA): TGTGCCAGCAGCTTAGTTAAACAGGGGGTCCACGAGCAGTACTTC. It encodes CASSLVKQGVHEQYF.

The chain's CDR3 is CSVTYTSGGYNEQFF. CDR3 in DNA: TGCAGCGTCACCTACACTAGCGGGGGCTACAATGAGCAGTTCTTC. The chain uses TRBV29-1 and TRBJ2-1; 11 bases agree with TRBD2. Germline V lookup: CDR1 SQVTM, CDR2 ANQGSEA. After removal of 6 bases from V and 3 bases from J, the junction contained 7 bases not matched to a gene. CDR3 length: 15 amino acids.

This chain uses TRBV7-9 with TRBJ1-1, with D possibly matching TRBD1 (6 bases). Germline V gene lookup returns CDR1 SEHNR and CDR2 FQNEAQ (reference sequence). The CDR3 is made up of 14 amino acids. V shed 7 bases and J shed 7 bases, with 19 bases lying between them. CDR3 loop: CASIPWQGRNEAFF. DNA of the CDR3: TGTGCCAGCATCCCCTGGCAGGGGAGAAATGAAGCTTTCTTT.

A note on this clonotype: This could be a read error, since a much larger clone is one nucleotide away. The chain couples TRBV29-1 to TRBJ1-5; 8 bases map to TRBD1. Losses at the gene ends were 8 bases for V and 5 bases for J; bases not matched to a gene: 8. The CDR3 has 13 amino acids. CDR1 and CDR2 from the germline V gene are SQVTM and ANQGSEA. CDR3 loop: CSYRQGADQPQHF. The DNA of the CDR3 is TGCAGCTATAGGCAGGGGGCGGATCAGCCCCAGCATTTT.

This chain joins TRBV28 and TRBJ2-3; D is perhaps TRBD1 (6 bases). This CDR3 comprises 15 residues. V was clipped by 5 bases and J by 3 bases, with 15 bases between them. Germline values: CDR1 MDHEN, CDR2 SYDVKM. The chain's CDR3 is CASSQDSGSTDTQYF. CDR3 nucleotide sequence: TGTGCCAGCAGTCAGGACAGCGGTTCAACAGATACGCAGTATTTT.

This clonotype was counted a few times. V gene TRBV10-3 combines with J gene TRBJ2-5, with D perhaps matching TRBD2 (6 bases). Trimming took off 6 bases at V and 4 bases at J, with 12 bases between the two ends. The CDR3 contains 13 residues. Germline CDR1 is ENHRY and CDR2 is SYGVKD. The CDR3 region has the DNA TGTGCCATCAGCAAGACTAGTCGAGAGACCCAGTACTTC. This gives the protein CAISKTSRETQYF.

The genes are TRBV10-3 and TRBJ2-1; TRBD2 aligns across 13 bases. Germline CDR1 and CDR2: ENHRY and SYGVKD. CDR3 size: 18 residues. J was trimmed by 4 bases and V by 3 bases; bases with no gene match: 9. CDR3: CAISDPLAGGPIYNEQFF. The CDR3 nucleotides are TGTGCCATCAGTGACCCACTAGCGGGGGGGCCCATTTACAATGAGCAGTTCTTC.

The chain couples TRBV6-1 to TRBJ2-7, with D possibly TRBD2 on 6 matching bases. The CDR3 is 16 amino acids. Trimming stripped 4 bases from V and 2 bases from J, with 18 bases between. CDR1 and CDR2 (germline): MNHNS, SASEGT. The CDR3 loop is CASSASRGSLAYEQYF. As DNA, the CDR3 is TGTGCCAGCAGTGCATCTCGGGGGTCCCTTGCCTACGAGCAGTACTTC.

The gene calls are TRBV4-2 and TRBJ1-1; D is uncertain. The length of the CDR3 is 15 residues. The germline V gene encodes CDR1 LGHNA and CDR2 YNFKEQ. V was clipped by 1 base and J by 0 bases, with 9 bases between them. The CDR3 here is CASSQVADMNTEAFF. The CDR3 DNA sequence: TGTGCCAGCAGCCAAGTGGCCGATATGAACACTGAAGCTTTCTTT.

This clonotype was counted between two and nine times. This chain connects TRBV5-1 to TRBJ2-6; D gene unclear. V was clipped by 5 bases and J by 0 bases, with 9 bases between them. The CDR3 spans 15 residues. The germline gives CDR1 SGHRS, CDR2 YFSETQ. CDR3 nucleotides: TGCGCCAGCAGGGTCGACTCCTCTGGGGCCAACGTCCTGACTTTC. Its protein is CASRVDSSGANVLTF.

The table lists this clonotype with a few counts. V gene TRBV20-1 combines with J gene TRBJ2-6; 8 bases fit TRBD1. J was trimmed by 0 bases and V by 2 bases; bases with no gene match: 3. Per germline, CDR1 DFQATT and CDR2 SNEGSKA (reference sequence). This CDR3 comprises 16 residues. CDR3 nucleotide sequence: TGCAGTGCTAGATGGGACAGGATCTCTGGGGCCAACGTCCTGACTTTC. Translation gives CSARWDRISGANVLTF.

This clonotype was picked up a small number of times. The J gene is TRBJ2-1, the V gene TRBV24-1, with TRBD1 matching over 9 bases. The CDR3 length is 17 residues. Germline V gene data show CDR1 as KGHDR and CDR2 as SFDVKD. Trimming took 1 base from V and 6 from J; bases not matched to a gene: 9. DNA of the CDR3: TGTGCCACCAGTGATTTAGAGTTTTCGGACAGGGGCAATGAGCAGTTCTTC. Translation: CATSDLEFSDRGNEQFF.

This clonotype occurred many times. The chain uses TRBV29-1 and TRBJ1-2; TRBD1 agrees at 11 bases. V gave up 6 bases and J gave up 7 bases; unmatched junction bases: 7. Germline V gene sequence: CDR1 SQVTM, CDR2 ANQGSEA. This CDR3 contains 13 residues. The CDR3: CSVQGGTGGGYTF. CDR3 coding DNA: TGCAGCGTCCAAGGGGGGACAGGGGGTGGCTACACCTTC.

The V call is TRBV24-1, the J call TRBJ2-3; D gene ambiguous. The V end was cut by 2 bases, the J end by 2 bases, with 10 bases between. Germline CDR1 and CDR2: KGHDR and SFDVKD. This CDR3 region has 15 residues. CDR3 amino acids: CATSDSTGYTDTQYF. CDR3 bases: TGTGCCACCAGTGATTCCACGGGCTACACAGATACGCAGTATTTT.